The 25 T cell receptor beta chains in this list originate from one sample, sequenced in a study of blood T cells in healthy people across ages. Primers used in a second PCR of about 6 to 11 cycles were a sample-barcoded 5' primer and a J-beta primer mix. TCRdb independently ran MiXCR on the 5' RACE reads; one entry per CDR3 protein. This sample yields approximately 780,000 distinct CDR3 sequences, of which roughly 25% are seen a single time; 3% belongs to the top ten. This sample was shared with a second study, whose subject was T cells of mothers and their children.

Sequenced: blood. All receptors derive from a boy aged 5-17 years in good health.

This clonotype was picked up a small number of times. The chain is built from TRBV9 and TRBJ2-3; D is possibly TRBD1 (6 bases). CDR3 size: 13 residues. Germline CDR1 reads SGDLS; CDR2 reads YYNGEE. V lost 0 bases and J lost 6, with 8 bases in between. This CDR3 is CASSVVTGDTQYF. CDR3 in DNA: TGTGCCAGCAGCGTAGTCACAGGGGATACGCAGTATTTT.

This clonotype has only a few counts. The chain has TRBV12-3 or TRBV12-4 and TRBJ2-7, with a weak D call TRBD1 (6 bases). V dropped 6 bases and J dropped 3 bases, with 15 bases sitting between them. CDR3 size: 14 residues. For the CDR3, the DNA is TGTGCCAGCAGCCAAGCGACAGGAGACTACGAGCAGTACTTC. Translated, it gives CASSQATGDYEQYF.

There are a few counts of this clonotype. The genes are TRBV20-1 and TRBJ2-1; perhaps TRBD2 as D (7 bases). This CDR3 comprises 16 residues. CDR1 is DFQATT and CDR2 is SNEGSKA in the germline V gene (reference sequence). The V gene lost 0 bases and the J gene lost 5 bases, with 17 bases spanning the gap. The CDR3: CSAREGGAGLDNEQFF. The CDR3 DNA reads TGCAGTGCTAGAGAGGGGGGGGCAGGACTCGACAATGAGCAGTTCTTC.

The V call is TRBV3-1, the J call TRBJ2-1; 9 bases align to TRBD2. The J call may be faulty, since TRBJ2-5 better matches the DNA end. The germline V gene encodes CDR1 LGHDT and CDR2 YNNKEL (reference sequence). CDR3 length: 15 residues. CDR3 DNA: TGTGCCAGCAGCAAATGGCGGGGGGGACCAGAGACCCAGTACTTC. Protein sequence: CASSKWRGGPETQYF.

The CDR3 DNA is TGTGCCAGCAGCCAAGATCGAAGTGTCGGGAGTGGTGAGCAGTTCTTC. As protein: CASSQDRSVGSGEQFF. This chain uses TRBV4-2 with TRBJ2-5, with a possible D match to TRBD2 (6 bases). The end of the DNA aligns better with TRBJ2-1, so the J call may be wrong. CDR3 length: 16 amino acids. In germline, CDR1 is LGHNA, CDR2 YNFKEQ.

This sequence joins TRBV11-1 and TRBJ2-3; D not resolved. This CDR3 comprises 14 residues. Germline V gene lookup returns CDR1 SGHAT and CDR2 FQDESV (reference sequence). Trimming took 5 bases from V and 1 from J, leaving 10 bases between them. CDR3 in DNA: TGTGCCAGCAGCCCTCTTTACCGCACAGATACGCAGTATTTT. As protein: CASSPLYRTDTQYF.

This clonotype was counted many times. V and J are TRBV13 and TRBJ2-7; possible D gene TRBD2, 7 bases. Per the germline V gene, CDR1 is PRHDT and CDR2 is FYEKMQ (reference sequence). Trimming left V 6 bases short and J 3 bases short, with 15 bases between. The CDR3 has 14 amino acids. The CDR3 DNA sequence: TGTGCCAGCAGGGCCAAGGGGGGGGTCTACGAGCAGTACTTC. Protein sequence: CASRAKGGVYEQYF.

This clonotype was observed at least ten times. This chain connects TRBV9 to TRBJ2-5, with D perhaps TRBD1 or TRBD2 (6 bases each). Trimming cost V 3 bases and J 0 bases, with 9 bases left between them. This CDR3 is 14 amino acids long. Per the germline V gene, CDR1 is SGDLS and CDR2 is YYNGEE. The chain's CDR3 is CASSGGAYQETQYF. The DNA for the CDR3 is TGTGCCAGCAGCGGGGGGGCGTACCAAGAGACCCAGTACTTC.

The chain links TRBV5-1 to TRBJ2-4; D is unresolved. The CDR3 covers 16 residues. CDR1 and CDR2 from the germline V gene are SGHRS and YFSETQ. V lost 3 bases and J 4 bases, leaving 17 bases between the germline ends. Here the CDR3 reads CASSSPDRAGKNIQYF. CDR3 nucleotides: TGCGCCAGCAGCTCGCCCGACCGAGCAGGAAAAAACATTCAGTACTTC.

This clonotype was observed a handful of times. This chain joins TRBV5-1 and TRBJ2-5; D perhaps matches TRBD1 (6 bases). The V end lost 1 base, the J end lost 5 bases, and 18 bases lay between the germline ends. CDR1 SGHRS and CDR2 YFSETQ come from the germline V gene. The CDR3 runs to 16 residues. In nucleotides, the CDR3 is TGCGCCAGCAGCTTGACCGCTAACAGGGTCGGGGAGACCCAGTACTTC. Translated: CASSLTANRVGETQYF.

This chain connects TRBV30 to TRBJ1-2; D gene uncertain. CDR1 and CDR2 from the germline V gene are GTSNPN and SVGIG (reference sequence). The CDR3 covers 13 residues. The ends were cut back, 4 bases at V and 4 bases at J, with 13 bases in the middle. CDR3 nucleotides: TGTGCCTGGAACGTACTGAATCGCTATGGCTACACCTTC. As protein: CAWNVLNRYGYTF.

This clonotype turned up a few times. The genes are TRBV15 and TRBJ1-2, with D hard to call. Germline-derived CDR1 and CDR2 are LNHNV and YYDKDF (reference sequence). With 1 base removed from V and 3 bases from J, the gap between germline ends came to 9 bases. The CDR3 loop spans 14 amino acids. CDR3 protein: CATSRGGDYYGYTF. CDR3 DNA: TGTGCCACCAGCAGAGGTGGGGATTACTATGGCTACACCTTC.

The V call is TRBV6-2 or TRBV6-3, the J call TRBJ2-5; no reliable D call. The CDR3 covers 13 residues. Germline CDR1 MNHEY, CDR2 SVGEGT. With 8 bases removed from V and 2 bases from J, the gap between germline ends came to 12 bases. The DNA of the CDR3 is TGTGCCAGCTGTCGGGTAGGGCAAGAGACCCAGTACTTC. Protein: CASCRVGQETQYF.

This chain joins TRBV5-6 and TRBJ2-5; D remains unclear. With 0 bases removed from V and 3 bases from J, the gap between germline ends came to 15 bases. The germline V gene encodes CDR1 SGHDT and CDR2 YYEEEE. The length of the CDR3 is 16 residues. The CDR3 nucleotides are TGTGCCAGCAGCTTGGTCTATCCAGGCATTAAAGAGACCCAGTACTTC. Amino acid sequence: CASSLVYPGIKETQYF.

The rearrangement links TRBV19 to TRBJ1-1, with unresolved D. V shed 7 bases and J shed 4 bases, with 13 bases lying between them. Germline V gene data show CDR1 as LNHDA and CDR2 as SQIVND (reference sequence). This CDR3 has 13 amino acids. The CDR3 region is CASIEQRGTEAFF. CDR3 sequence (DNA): TGTGCCAGTATCGAGCAACGCGGCACTGAAGCTTTCTTT.

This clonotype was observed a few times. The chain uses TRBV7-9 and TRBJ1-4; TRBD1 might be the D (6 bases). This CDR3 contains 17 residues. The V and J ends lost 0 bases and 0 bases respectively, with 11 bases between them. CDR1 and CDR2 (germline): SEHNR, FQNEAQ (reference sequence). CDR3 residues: CASSLASDRSTNEKLFF. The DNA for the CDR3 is TGTGCCAGCAGCTTAGCGTCCGACAGGTCAACTAATGAAAAACTGTTTTTT.

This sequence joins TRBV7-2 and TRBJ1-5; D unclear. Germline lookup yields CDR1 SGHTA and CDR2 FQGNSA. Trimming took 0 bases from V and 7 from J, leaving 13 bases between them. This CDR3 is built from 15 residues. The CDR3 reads CASSLALRGWQPQHF. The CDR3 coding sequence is TGTGCCAGCAGCTTAGCGCTTAGAGGGTGGCAGCCCCAGCATTTT.

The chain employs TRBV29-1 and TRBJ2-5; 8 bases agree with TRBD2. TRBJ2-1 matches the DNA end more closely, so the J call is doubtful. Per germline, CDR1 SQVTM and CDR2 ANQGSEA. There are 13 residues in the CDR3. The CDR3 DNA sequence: TGCAGCGTTTATAGCGGGGAGGAGAATGAGCAGTTCTTC. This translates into CSVYSGEENEQFF.

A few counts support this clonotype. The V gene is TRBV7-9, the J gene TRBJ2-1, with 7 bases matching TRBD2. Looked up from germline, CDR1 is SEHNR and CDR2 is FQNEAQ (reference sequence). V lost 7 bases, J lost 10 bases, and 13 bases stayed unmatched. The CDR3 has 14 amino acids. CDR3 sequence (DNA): TGTGCCAGCACCCTGAGGGGAGGGTTAAGGGAGCAGTTCTTC. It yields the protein CASTLRGGLREQFF.

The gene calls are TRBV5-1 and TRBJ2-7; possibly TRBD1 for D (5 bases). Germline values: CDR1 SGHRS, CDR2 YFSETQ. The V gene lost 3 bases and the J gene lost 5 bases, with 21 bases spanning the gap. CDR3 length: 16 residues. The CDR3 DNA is TGCGCCAGCAGCTATACCGGGTCACACAGGATCAACGAGCAGTACTTC. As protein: CASSYTGSHRINEQYF. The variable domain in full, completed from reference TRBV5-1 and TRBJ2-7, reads KAGVTQTPRYLIKTRGQQVTLSCSPISGHRSVSWYQQTPGQGLQFLFEYFSETQRNKGNFPGRFSGRQFSNSRSEMNVSTLELGDSALYLCASSYTGSHRINEQYFGPGTRLTVT.

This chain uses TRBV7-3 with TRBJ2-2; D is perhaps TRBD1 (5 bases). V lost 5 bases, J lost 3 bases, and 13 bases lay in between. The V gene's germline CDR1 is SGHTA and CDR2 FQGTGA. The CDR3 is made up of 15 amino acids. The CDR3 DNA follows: TGTGCCAGCAGCCCTCAGGGCAGGGACACCGGGGAGCTGTTTTTT. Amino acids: CASSPQGRDTGELFF.

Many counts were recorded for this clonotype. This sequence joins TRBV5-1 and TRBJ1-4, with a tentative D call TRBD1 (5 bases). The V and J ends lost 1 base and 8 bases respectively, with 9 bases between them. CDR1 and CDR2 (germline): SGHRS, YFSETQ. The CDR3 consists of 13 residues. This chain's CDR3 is CASSLTPGEKLFF. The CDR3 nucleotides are TGCGCCAGCAGCTTGACACCAGGGGAAAAACTGTTTTTT.

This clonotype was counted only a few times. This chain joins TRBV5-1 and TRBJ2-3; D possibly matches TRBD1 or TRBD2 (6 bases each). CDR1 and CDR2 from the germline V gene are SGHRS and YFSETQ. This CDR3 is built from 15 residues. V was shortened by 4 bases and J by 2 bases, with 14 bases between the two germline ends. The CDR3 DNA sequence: TGCGCCAGCAGCCCCCGGAGGGGGGTCACAGATACGCAGTATTTT. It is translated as CASSPRRGVTDTQYF.

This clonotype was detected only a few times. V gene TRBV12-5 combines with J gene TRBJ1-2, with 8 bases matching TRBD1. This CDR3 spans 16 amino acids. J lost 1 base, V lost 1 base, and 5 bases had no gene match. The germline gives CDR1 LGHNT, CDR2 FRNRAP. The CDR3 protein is CASGLALDRGNYGYTF. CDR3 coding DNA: TGTGCTAGTGGTTTGGCCCTCGACAGGGGTAACTATGGCTACACCTTC.

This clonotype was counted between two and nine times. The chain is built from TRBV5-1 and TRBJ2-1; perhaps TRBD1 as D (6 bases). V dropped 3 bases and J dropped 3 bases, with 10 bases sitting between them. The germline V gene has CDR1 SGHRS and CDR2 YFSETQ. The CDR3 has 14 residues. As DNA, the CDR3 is TGCGCCAGCAGCTCGGTAGGGGGCTACAATGAGCAGTTCTTC. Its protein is CASSSVGGYNEQFF.